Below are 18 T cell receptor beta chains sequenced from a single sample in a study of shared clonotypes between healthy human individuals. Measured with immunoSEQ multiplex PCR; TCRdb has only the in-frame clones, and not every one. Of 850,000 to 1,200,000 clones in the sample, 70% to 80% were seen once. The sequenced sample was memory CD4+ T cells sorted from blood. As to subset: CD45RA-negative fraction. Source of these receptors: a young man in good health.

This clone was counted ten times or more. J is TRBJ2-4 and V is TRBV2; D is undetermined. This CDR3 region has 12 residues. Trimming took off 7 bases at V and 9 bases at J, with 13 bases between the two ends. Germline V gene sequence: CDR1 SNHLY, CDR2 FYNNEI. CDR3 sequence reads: CASTLGFGIQYF. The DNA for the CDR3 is TGTGCCAGCACTTTAGGGTTCGGCATTCAGTACTTC.

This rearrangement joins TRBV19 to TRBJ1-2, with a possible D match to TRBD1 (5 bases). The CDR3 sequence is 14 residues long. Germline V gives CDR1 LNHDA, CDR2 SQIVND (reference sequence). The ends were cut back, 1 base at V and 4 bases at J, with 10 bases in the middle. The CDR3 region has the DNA TGTGCCAGTAGTATAGCCCAGGGAGGCTATGGCTACACCTTC. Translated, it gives CASSIAQGGYGYTF. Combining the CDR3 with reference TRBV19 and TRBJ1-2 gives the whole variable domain DGGITQSPKYLFRKEGQNVTLSCEQNLNHDAMYWYRQDPGQGLRLIYYSQIVNDFQKGDIAEGYSVSREKKESFPLTVTSAQKNPTAFYLCASSIAQGGYGYTFGSGTRLTVV.

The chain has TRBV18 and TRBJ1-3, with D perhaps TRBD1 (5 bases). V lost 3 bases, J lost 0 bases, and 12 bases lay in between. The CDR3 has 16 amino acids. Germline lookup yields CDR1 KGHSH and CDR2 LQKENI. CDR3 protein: CASSPGGTASGNTIYF. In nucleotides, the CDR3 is TGTGCCAGCTCACCGGGGGGAACAGCCTCTGGAAACACCATATATTTT.

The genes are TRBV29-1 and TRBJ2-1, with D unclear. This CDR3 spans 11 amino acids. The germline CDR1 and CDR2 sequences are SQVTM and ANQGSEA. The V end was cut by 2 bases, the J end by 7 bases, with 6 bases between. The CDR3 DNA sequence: TGCAGCGTTGAATGGGGTAATGAGCAGTTCTTC. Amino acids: CSVEWGNEQFF.

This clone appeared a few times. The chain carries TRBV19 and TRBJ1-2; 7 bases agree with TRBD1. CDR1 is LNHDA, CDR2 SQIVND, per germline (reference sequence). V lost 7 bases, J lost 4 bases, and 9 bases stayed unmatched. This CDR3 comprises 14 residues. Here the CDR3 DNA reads TGTGCCAGTACCGCCGACAGGGTGGGCTATGGCTACACCTTC. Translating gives CASTADRVGYGYTF.

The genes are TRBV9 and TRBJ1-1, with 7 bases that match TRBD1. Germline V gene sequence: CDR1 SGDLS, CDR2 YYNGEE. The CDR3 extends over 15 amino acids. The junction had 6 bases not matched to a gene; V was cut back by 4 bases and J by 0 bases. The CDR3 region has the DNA TGTGCCAGCAGCCCCACGACAGGGTTGAACACTGAAGCTTTCTTT. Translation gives CASSPTTGLNTEAFF.

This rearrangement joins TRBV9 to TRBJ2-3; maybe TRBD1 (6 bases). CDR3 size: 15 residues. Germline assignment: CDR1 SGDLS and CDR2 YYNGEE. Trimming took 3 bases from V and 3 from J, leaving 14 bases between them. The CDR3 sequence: CASSARGIQTDTQYF. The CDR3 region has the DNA TGTGCCAGCAGCGCGAGGGGGATACAGACAGATACGCAGTATTTT.

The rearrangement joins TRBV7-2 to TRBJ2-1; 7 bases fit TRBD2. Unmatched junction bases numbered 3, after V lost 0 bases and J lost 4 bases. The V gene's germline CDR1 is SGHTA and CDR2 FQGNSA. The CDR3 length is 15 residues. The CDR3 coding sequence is TGTGCCAGCAGCTTAGCGTGGGGGGGTTACAATGAGCAGTTCTTC. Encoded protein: CASSLAWGGYNEQFF.

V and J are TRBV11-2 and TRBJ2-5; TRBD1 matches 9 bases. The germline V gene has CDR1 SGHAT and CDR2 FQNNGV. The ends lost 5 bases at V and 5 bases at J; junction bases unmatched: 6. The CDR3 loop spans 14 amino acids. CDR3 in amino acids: CASSITGGRETQYF. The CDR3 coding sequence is TGTGCCAGCAGCATAACAGGGGGCCGCGAGACCCAGTACTTC.

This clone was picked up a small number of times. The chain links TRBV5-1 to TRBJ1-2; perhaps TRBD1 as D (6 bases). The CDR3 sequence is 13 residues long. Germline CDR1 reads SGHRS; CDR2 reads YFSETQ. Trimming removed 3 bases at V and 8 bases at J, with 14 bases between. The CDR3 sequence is CASSSPGTRGYTF. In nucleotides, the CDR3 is TGCGCCAGCAGCTCGCCCGGGACACGAGGCTACACCTTC.

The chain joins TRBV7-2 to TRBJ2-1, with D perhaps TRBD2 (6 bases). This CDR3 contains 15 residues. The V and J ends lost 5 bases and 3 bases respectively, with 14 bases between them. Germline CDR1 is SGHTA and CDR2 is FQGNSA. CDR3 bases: TGTGCCAGCAGCCCCAGGAGGGCCAACTACAATGAGCAGTTCTTC. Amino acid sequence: CASSPRRANYNEQFF.

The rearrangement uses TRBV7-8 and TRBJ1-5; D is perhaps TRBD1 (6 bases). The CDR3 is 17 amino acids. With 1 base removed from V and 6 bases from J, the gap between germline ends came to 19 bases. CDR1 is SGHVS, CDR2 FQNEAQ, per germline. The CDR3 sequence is CASSLVGAGRVGQPQHF. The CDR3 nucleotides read TGTGCCAGCAGCTTAGTGGGGGCAGGGCGGGTCGGTCAGCCCCAGCATTTT. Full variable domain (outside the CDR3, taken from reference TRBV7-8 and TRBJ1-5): GAGVSQSPRYKVAKRGQDVALRCDPISGHVSLFWYQQALGQGPEFLTYFQNEAQLDKSGLPSDRFFAERPEGSVSTLKIQRTQQEDSAVYLCASSLVGAGRVGQPQHFGDGTRLSIL.

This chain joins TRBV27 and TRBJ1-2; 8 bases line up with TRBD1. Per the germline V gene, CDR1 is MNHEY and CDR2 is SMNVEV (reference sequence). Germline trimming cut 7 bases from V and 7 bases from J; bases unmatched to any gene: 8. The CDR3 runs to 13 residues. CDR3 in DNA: TGTGCCAGCATGCGCCAGGGGGCAACTGGCTACACCTTC. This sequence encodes CASMRQGATGYTF.

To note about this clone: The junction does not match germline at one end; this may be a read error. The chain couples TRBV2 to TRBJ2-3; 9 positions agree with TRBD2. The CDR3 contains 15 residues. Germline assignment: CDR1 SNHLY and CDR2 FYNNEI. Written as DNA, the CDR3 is TGTGCCAGCAGGGAAGCGGGAGGATCCACAGATACGCAGTATTTT. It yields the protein CASREAGGSTDTQYF.

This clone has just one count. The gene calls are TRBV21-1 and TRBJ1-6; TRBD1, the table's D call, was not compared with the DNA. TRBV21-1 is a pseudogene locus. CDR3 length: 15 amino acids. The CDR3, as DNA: TGTGCCAGCAGCAAATGTAGACAGTCTTATTCACCCCTCCACTTT. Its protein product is CASSKCRQSYSPLHF.

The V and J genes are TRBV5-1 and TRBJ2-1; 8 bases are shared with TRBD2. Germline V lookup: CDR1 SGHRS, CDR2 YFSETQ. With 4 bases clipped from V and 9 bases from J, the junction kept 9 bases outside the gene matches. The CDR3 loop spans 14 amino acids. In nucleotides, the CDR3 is TGCGCCAGCAGCGAATGGACTAGCCAGATTGAGCAGTTCTTC. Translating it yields CASSEWTSQIEQFF.

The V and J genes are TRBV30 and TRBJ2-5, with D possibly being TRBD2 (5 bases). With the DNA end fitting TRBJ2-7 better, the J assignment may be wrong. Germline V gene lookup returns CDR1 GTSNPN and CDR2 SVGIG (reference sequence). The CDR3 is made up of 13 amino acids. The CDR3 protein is CAWERPNSYEQYF. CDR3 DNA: TGTGCCTGGGAGCGGCCGAACTCCTACGAGCAGTACTTC.

CDR3 nucleotide sequence: TGTGCCAGCAGCCCTGGTGGGACAGCTTATAATGAAAAACTGTTTTTT. It specifies CASSPGGTAYNEKLFF. The V and J genes are TRBV7-9 and TRBJ1-4, with 7 nucleotides matching TRBD1. Per the germline V gene, CDR1 is SEHNR and CDR2 is FQNEAQ (reference sequence). The CDR3 loop spans 16 amino acids. V was pared by 5 bases and J by 4 bases, with 10 bases of the junction left unmatched.